This note documents a single T cell receptor (beta chain) sequence. What it recognizes is unknown. The sample is drawn from a study of blood T cells in healthy people across ages. Notes on the study in general: Strong correlation was found linking TCR beta diversity to naive T cell percentage.

Using a J-beta primer mix together with a sample-barcoded 5' primer, a second PCR was run for roughly 7 to 12 cycles. Via MiXCR, TCRdb re-called the 5' RACE reads, giving one row per CDR3 protein. Of over 950,000 distinct CDR3 sequences in the sample, about 53% are singletons; the top ten hold 20% to 25%. CDR3 length: 14 residues. Germline V lookup: CDR1 LGHNA, CDR2 YSLEER. Trimming took off 1 base at V and 0 bases at J, with 4 bases between the two ends. This sequence joins TRBV4-3 and TRBJ2-1, with D unclear. The source of this sequence is an older woman in good health. What was sequenced was blood. The CDR3 DNA follows: TGCGCCAGCAGCCAAGCCAGCTCCTACAATGAGCAGTTCTTC. Amino acid sequence: CASSQASSYNEQFF.